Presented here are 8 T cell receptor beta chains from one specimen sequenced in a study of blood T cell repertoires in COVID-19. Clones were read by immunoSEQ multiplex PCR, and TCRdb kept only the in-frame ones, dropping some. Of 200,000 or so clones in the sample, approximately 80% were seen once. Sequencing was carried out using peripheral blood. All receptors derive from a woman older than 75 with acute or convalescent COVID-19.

This CDR3 is CASSTQRTGISNQPQHF. The CDR3 DNA follows: TGTGCCAGCAGCACCCAGAGGACAGGGATTAGCAATCAGCCCCAGCATTTT. The V call is TRBV6-2 or TRBV6-3, the J call TRBJ1-5; TRBD1 aligns across 8 bases. CDR1 MNHEY and CDR2 SVGEGT come from the germline V gene. V trimming: 6 bases; J trimming: 0 bases; junction bases outside the gene matches: 10. The CDR3 covers 17 residues.

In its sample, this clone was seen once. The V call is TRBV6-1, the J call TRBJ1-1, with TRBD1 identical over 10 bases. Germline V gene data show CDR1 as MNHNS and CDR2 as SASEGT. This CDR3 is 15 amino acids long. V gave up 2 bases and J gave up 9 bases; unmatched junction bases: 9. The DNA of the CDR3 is TGTGCCAGCAGTGAAATGACAGGGGGCCTTTTTCAAGCTTTCTTT. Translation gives CASSEMTGGLFQAFF.

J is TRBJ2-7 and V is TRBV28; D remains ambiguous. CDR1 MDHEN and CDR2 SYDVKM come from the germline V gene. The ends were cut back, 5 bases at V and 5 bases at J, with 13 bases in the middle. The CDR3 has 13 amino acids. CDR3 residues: CASSAQRSDEQYF. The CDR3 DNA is TGTGCCAGCAGTGCTCAGAGGTCCGACGAGCAGTACTTC. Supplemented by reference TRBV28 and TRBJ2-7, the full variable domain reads DVKVTQSSRYLVKRTGEKVFLECVQDMDHENMFWYRQDPGLGLRLIYFSYDVKMKEKGDIPEGYSVSREKKERFSLILESASTNQTSMYLCASSAQRSDEQYFGPGTRLTVT.

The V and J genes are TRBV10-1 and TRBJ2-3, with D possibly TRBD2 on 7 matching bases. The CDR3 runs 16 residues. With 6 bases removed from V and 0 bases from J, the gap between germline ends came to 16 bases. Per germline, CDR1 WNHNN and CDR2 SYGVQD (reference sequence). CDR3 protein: CASSHLGGGSTDTQYF. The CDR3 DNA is TGCGCCAGCAGCCACTTGGGAGGGGGAAGCACAGATACGCAGTATTTT.

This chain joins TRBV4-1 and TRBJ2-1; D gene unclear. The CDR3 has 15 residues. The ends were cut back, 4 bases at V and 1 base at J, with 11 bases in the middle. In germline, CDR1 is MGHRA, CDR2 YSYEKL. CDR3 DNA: TGCGCCAGCAGCCTCGAGTCCGGGTCCTACAATGAGCAGTTCTTC. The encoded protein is CASSLESGSYNEQFF.

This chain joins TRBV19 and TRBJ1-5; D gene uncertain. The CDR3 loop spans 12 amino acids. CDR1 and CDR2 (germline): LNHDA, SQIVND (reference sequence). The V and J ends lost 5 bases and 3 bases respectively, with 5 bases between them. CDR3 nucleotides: TGTGCCAGTAGTGGCAACAATCAGCCCCAGCATTTT. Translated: CASSGNNQPQHF.

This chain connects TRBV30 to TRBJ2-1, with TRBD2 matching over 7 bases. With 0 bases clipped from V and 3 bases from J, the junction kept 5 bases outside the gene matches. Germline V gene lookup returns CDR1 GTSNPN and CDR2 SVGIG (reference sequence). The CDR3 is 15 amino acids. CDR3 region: CAWSVRASGYNEQFF. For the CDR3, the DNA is TGTGCCTGGAGTGTCAGGGCTAGCGGCTACAATGAGCAGTTCTTC.

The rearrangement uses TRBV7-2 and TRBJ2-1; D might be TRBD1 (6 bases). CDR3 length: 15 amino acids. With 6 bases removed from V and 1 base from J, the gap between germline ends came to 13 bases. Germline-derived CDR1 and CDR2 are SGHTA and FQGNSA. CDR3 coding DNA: TGTGCCAGCAGTTTGGGGACACGGTCCTACAATGAGCAGTTCTTC. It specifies CASSLGTRSYNEQFF.